The 24 T cell receptor beta chains reported below all come from one sample, sequenced in a study of sequential checkpoint blockade in melanoma. Sequenced by immunoSEQ multiplex PCR; TCRdb stores in-frame clones only, minus some. Seen here are approximately 13,000 clones, roughly a quarter observed once, and the top ten hold roughly 15%. Treatment specified: randomized to nivolumab then ipilimumab (arm A) or the reverse (arm B). Sequenced material: tumor tissue (inferred from file names), taken from a patient given nivolumab and ipilimumab in sequence. These receptors were obtained from a human donor with melanoma.

This clone is labeled as medium-sized (0.01 to 0.1%). The CDR3 reads CASSFVRVMETQYF. CDR3 nucleotide sequence: TGTGCCAGCAGCTTTGTGAGGGTGATGGAGACCCAGTACTTC. V and J are TRBV11-3 and TRBJ2-5; D possibly corresponds to TRBD2 (5 bases). The CDR3 is 14 residues long. Germline loops: CDR1 SGHNT, CDR2 YENEEA. The ends were cut back, 3 bases at V and 5 bases at J, with 13 bases in the middle.

The chain employs TRBV6-8 and TRBJ2-4, with TRBD2 matching 12 bases. This CDR3 comprises 16 residues. With 4 bases clipped from V and 2 bases from J, the junction kept 3 bases outside the gene matches. Germline-derived CDR1 and CDR2 are MNHGY and SAAAGT. The CDR3 sequence: CASSSLAGGPKNIQYF. CDR3 coding DNA: TGTGCCAGCAGTTCTCTAGCGGGAGGGCCCAAAAACATTCAGTACTTC.

This clone is a singleton in its sample. In DNA, the CDR3 is TGCAGCGCGGACAGGGCTTCGACAGATACGCAGTATTTT. It yields the protein CSADRASTDTQYF. The genes are TRBV29-1 and TRBJ2-3, with 8 nucleotides matching TRBD1. The CDR3 is 13 amino acids. V was pared by 7 bases and J by 3 bases, with 6 bases of the junction left unmatched. Per germline, CDR1 SQVTM and CDR2 ANQGSEA.

J is TRBJ1-2 and V is TRBV29-1, with D perhaps TRBD1 (6 bases). The CDR3 is 12 residues long. Germline loops: CDR1 SQVTM, CDR2 ANQGSEA. V was cut by 4 bases and J by 3 bases, with 9 bases left in between. The CDR3, as DNA: TGCAGCGTTGGGGGGCAGGACTATGGCTACACCTTC. Protein sequence: CSVGGQDYGYTF.

The J gene is TRBJ2-1, the V gene TRBV18, with a possible D match to TRBD2 (5 bases). V dropped 1 base and J dropped 5 bases, with 12 bases sitting between them. The CDR3 runs 15 residues. From germline, CDR1 is KGHSH and CDR2 LQKENI. CDR3 amino acids: CASSPLREPNNEQFF. The CDR3 nucleotides read TGTGCCAGCTCACCACTAAGGGAGCCTAACAATGAGCAGTTCTTC.

This clone was counted between two and nine times. The chain carries TRBV1 and TRBJ2-3; TRBD1, the D gene given by the table, was not confirmed from the DNA. TRBV1 is a pseudogene. The CDR3 has 13 residues. The CDR3, as DNA: TGCGCCAGCAGCCAAGTAGGGGGACCTACGCAGTATTTT. Protein product: CASSQVGGPTQYF.

This clone showed up just a few times. The chain combines TRBV9 with TRBJ2-7; D may be TRBD1 or TRBD2 (5 bases each). Trimming cost V 0 bases and J 5 bases, with 12 bases left between them. This CDR3 has 14 residues. The germline CDR1 and CDR2 sequences are SGDLS and YYNGEE. CDR3 in DNA: TGTGCCAGCAGCGTAGATGGGGGACGCAACGAGCAGTACTTC. Translating gives CASSVDGGRNEQYF.

This clone was seen many times. One end of the junction does not line up with germline, which may come from a read error. The gene calls are TRBV6-8 and TRBJ1-5, with D unclear. The CDR3 runs 14 residues. The V gene's germline CDR1 is MNHGY and CDR2 SAAAGT. The CDR3 bases are TGTGCCATCAGTAAGGACGGGGTCAATCAGCCCCAGCATTTT. Translation gives CAISKDGVNQPQHF.

By frequency in the sample, this clone is medium-sized. The chain is built from TRBV15 and TRBJ2-7; D uncertain. V lost 0 bases and J lost 2, with 8 bases in between. Per the germline V gene, CDR1 is LNHNV and CDR2 is YYDKDF (reference sequence). The CDR3 totals 14 residues. The CDR3 region has the DNA TGTGCCACCAGCAGAGATCGGCAGCCCTACGAGCAGTACTTC. Encoded protein: CATSRDRQPYEQYF.

This clone showed up just a few times. V is TRBV19 and J is TRBJ2-1; TRBD2 matches 10 bases. Germline trimming cut 5 bases from V and 7 bases from J; bases unmatched to any gene: 8. In germline, CDR1 is LNHDA, CDR2 SQIVND (reference sequence). The CDR3 covers 15 residues. CDR3 coding DNA: TGTGCCAGTAGTGAGTCGAGCGGGAGGGCGAATGAGCAGTTCTTC. This translates into CASSESSGRANEQFF.

This clone was counted ten times or more. The V and J genes are TRBV11-3 and TRBJ1-2; tentatively, D is TRBD1 (6 bases). The CDR3 is made up of 15 amino acids. Germline assignment: CDR1 SGHNT and CDR2 YENEEA. V lost 5 bases and J 0 bases, leaving 13 bases between the germline ends. CDR3 protein: CASSRTELANYGYTF. The CDR3 DNA follows: TGTGCCAGCAGCAGGACAGAACTAGCTAACTATGGCTACACCTTC.

In its sample, this clone was seen a few times. The chain couples TRBV28 to TRBJ1-1; tentative D call: TRBD1 (5 bases). The V end lost 7 bases, the J end lost 3 bases, and 15 bases lay between the germline ends. Germline values: CDR1 MDHEN, CDR2 SYDVKM. There are 14 residues in the CDR3. The CDR3 DNA reads as TGTGCCAGCACCCTAGGCAGGGCCCACACTGAAGCTTTCTTT. It encodes CASTLGRAHTEAFF.

The V call is TRBV4-2, the J call TRBJ2-1, with no clear D. Trimming took off 5 bases at V and 6 bases at J, with 11 bases between the two ends. The CDR3 runs 13 residues. Germline V gene sequence: CDR1 LGHNA, CDR2 YNFKEQ. CDR3 protein: CASSGRVSNEQFF. DNA of the CDR3: TGTGCCAGCAGCGGTAGAGTCAGCAATGAGCAGTTCTTC.

This clone was recorded a few times. The chain joins TRBV11-3 to TRBJ2-7; 8 bases line up with TRBD2. Trimming took 5 bases from V and 0 from J; bases not matched to a gene: 12. The CDR3 has 17 amino acids. The germline CDR1 and CDR2 sequences are SGHNT and YENEEA. The CDR3 loop reads CASSPSRGGRPSYEQYF. CDR3 DNA: TGTGCCAGCAGCCCCTCTCGGGGCGGGAGGCCCTCCTACGAGCAGTACTTC.

This chain joins TRBV19 and TRBJ1-1, with 8 bases matching TRBD1. This CDR3 spans 12 amino acids. J was trimmed by 8 bases and V by 7 bases; bases with no gene match: 6. Germline V lookup: CDR1 LNHDA, CDR2 SQIVND (reference sequence). This CDR3 reads CASTLQGGEAFF. The CDR3 nucleotides read TGTGCCAGTACCCTACAGGGGGGGGAAGCTTTCTTT.

This chain joins TRBV25-1 and TRBJ2-1; 10 bases align to TRBD2. Germline-derived CDR1 and CDR2 are MGHDK and SYGVNS. Trimming took 5 bases from V and 5 from J; bases not matched to a gene: 12. CDR3 size: 17 residues. Here the CDR3 reads CASSSLRGTSADNEQFF. CDR3 sequence (DNA): TGTGCCAGCAGTTCACTTCGGGGGACTAGCGCAGACAATGAGCAGTTCTTC.

This clone has only a few counts. V usage is TRBV6-8 and J usage is TRBJ1-1, with D uncertain. Germline assignment: CDR1 MNHGY and CDR2 SAAAGT. CDR3 length equals 15 residues. V dropped 5 bases and J dropped 0 bases, with 13 bases sitting between them. CDR3 sequence (DNA): TGTGCCAGCAGTCCCGATTTACTGATGAACACTGAAGCTTTCTTT. This gives the protein CASSPDLLMNTEAFF.

The chain is built from TRBV7-2 and TRBJ2-5; no definite D call. This CDR3 comprises 13 residues. CDR1 is SGHTA and CDR2 is FQGNSA in the germline V gene. Trimming removed 3 bases from V and 2 bases from J, with 7 bases in between. The DNA of the CDR3 is TGTGCCAGCAGCTTTTCTGAACAAGAGACCCAGTACTTC. Encoded protein: CASSFSEQETQYF.

The V call is TRBV18, the J call TRBJ2-7; D ambiguous. V lost 4 bases and J 6 bases, leaving 13 bases between the germline ends. The germline V gene encodes CDR1 KGHSH and CDR2 LQKENI. This CDR3 comprises 13 residues. CDR3 region: CASSQADPTEQYF. In DNA form, the CDR3 reads TGTGCCAGCTCACAAGCAGACCCGACCGAGCAGTACTTC. Looking up the rest from reference TRBV18 and TRBJ2-7 gives the full variable domain: NAGVMQNPRHLVRRRGQEARLRCSPMKGHSHVYWYRQLPEEGLKFMVYLQKENIIDESGMPKERFSAEFPKEGPSILRIQQVVRGDSAAYFCASSQADPTEQYFGPGTRLTVT.

The rearrangement links TRBV28 to TRBJ1-1, with D perhaps TRBD1 (6 bases). Per germline, CDR1 MDHEN and CDR2 SYDVKM. V was shortened by 3 bases and J by 1 base, with 12 bases between the two germline ends. The CDR3 is made up of 15 amino acids. CDR3 sequence reads: CASSFPQGGNTEAFF. The CDR3 coding sequence is TGTGCCAGCAGTTTTCCCCAAGGGGGGAACACTGAAGCTTTCTTT. The full variable domain, its missing parts supplied by reference TRBV28 and TRBJ1-1, is DVKVTQSSRYLVKRTGEKVFLECVQDMDHENMFWYRQDPGLGLRLIYFSYDVKMKEKGDIPEGYSVSREKKERFSLILESASTNQTSMYLCASSFPQGGNTEAFFGQGTRLTVV.

The V and J genes are TRBV14 and TRBJ2-5; no firm D call. CDR1 is SGHDN, CDR2 FVKESK, per germline. The CDR3 contains 15 residues. The germline V and J ends were trimmed by 3 bases and 3 bases, with 14 bases remaining between them. The CDR3 DNA sequence: TGTGCCAGCAGCCATGGTTTGGCGTGGGAAGAGACCCAGTACTTC. Amino acid sequence: CASSHGLAWEETQYF.

The V call is TRBV15, the J call TRBJ2-1, with 8 bases identical to TRBD2. Per germline, CDR1 LNHNV and CDR2 YYDKDF (reference sequence). CDR3 size: 18 residues. V shed 0 bases, J shed 0 bases, and the junction held 7 bases outside the gene matches. CDR3 sequence (DNA): TGTGCCACCAGCAGAGACGGGACTAGGGTGAGCTCCTACAATGAGCAGTTCTTC. Amino acid sequence: CATSRDGTRVSSYNEQFF.

This clone was seen only a few times. As DNA, the CDR3 is TGTGCCAGCAGCTTAGGTGGCTTTGTGGGGACCTCCTCTGGAAACACCATATATTTT. Its protein product is CASSLGGFVGTSSGNTIYF. The chain recombines TRBV7-6 with TRBJ1-3; TRBD1 might be the D (5 bases). The germline V gene has CDR1 SGHVS and CDR2 FNYEAQ. This CDR3 spans 19 amino acids. Trimming removed 1 base at V and 0 bases at J, with 19 bases between. Looking up the rest from reference TRBV7-6 and TRBJ1-3 gives the full variable domain: GAGVSQSPRYKVTKRGQDVALRCDPISGHVSLYWYRQALGQGPEFLTYFNYEAQQDKSGLPNDRFSAERPEGSISTLTIQRTEQRDSAMYRCASSLGGFVGTSSGNTIYFGEGSWLTVV.

This chain connects TRBV19 to TRBJ2-6, with D hard to call. V dropped 2 bases and J dropped 0 bases, with 5 bases sitting between them. The CDR3 spans 15 residues. In germline, CDR1 is LNHDA, CDR2 SQIVND (reference sequence). The CDR3 DNA sequence: TGTGCCAGTAGTATACCCAGCTCTGGGGCCAACGTCCTGACTTTC. Protein: CASSIPSSGANVLTF.